This TCR beta chain was captured in a study of beta chain features in type 1 diabetes (dated by TCRdb to the late 2010s). For the wider study: Mean age, gender distribution, total cell number and subset yield did not differ between patients and healthy donors. Across all samples, about 110 million sorted cells were examined, and cell number per subset correlated strongly with RNA yield. In the study, TCRB repertoires of sorted circulating CD4+ T cell subsets from recently diagnosed type 1 diabetes patients were compared with those of matched healthy donors. Regulatory and stem cell-like memory subsets were obtained from only 8 patients and about eight healthy donors, while naive and central memory subsets were obtained from all 30 or so donors.

The High Capacity cDNA Reverse Transcription Kit was used to reverse transcribe all of the isolated RNA, meaning that expressed TCRB transcripts were what got sequenced. Deep immunoSEQ sequencing was applied to naive, central memory and regulatory T cell samples, giving an average of approximately 4 million total reads per sample. After sorted cells were lysed in RLT buffer, RNA was extracted with DNase-treated RNeasy Micro or Mini kits, with the choice depending on cell number. To prevent cross-contamination, every cell subset was processed on its own, while patient and healthy donor samples were processed together. The immunoSEQ multiplex PCR was used to amplify TCRB sequences from cDNA, generating 87-bp fragments that spanned the CDR3 region. The amplicons were sequenced using the Illumina HiSeq platform. Concerning the study's data processing: Synthetic template baselines were used to correct PCR bias computationally, reads within Hamming distance 2 were collapsed, and singletons that could not be merged were discarded. Reads were aligned to IMGT to assign V, D and J genes, CDR3 length, and insertions or deletions at six rearrangement sites. Within each subset, clonotype counts were normalized to sorted cell number, and only after that were true diversity and Gini coefficients computed with the tcR R package. The overlap coefficient, calculated on TCRB nucleotide sequences, was used to quantify repertoire sharing. Out-of-frame TCRB sequences from naive cells were analyzed as a proxy for the pre-selection repertoire. Imported from immuneACCESS, the table was reduced by TCRdb to in-frame sequences with V and J called. These copies leave out some clones; in studies compared against another copy, an unresolved V gene accounts for under half, and the cause of the remainder is not known. V, J and clone size are taken as reported in that table, and D and trimming were inferred from the DNA itself. The sample data list more than 250,000 clones, and 14% of these were observed just once. 0.015% to 0.02% of the sample is taken by the ten largest.

The germline V gene (reference sequence) yields SEHNR for CDR1 and FQNEAQ for CDR2. The CDR3 numbers 14 residues from cysteine through phenylalanine. Only the CDR3 part of the read is kept: 42 bases, read in frame from the first base. Each donor gave one peripheral blood draw, averaging roughly 100 mL, which was collected into heparinised tubes. Using a panel that included CD45RO, CCR7, CD25, CD127, CD95 and CD27, naive, central memory, regulatory and stem cell-like memory CD4+ T cells were sorted on a BD FACSAria II. All sorted populations exceeded 98% purity. Right away, PBMCs were isolated by Lymphoprep density gradient centrifugation and were stained directly, with no culture step. Samples were stained and sorted in pairs, with one healthy donor and one patient per experiment, so that batch effects were minimized. In this sample, this clone turned up a few times. Its antigen remains undetermined. One end of the junction does not line up with germline, which may come from a read error.

The paper as a whole reports these results and caveats: Naive, central memory and regulatory TCRB repertoires appeared to be more similar among patients than among healthy donors. Because small numbers of individuals were included in the HLA sub-analyses, any influence of HLA type on TCRB rearrangement was left unresolved. At VDJ recombination sites, patients with type 1 diabetes made fewer insertions and deleted more nucleotides, a pattern implying thymic rearrangement abnormalities. Because cDNA was sequenced instead of genomic DNA, activated cells with high expression could be over-represented, although the groups did not differ in activation or CD3 levels. Type 1 diabetes patients showed a moderate but significant shortening of TCRB CDR3 length in all four CD4+ subsets. Shorter templates might be favored by PCR, yet because patient and control samples were amplified and corrected together, any such skew would affect both groups equally.

Material for sequencing was naive CD4+ T cells from blood. The meaning of the sample's cell subset or site label: true naive CD4+ T cells. This receptor chain uses TRBV7-9 and TRBJ2-3, with TRBD2 perhaps the D gene, on 5 matching bases. This receptor was obtained from a man aged 25-40 years with type 1 diabetes. The DNA is TGTGCCAGCAGCTTGTATGGGAGCAAAGATACGCAGTATTTT. Its protein reads: CASSLYGSKDTQYF.